A selection of T cell receptor beta chains follows, all from one sample in a study of long-term antiretroviral therapy in people with HIV. Repertoires were generated with immunoSEQ multiplex PCR, while TCRdb's copy carries only in-frame clones and drops some. The table shows under 30,000 clones, with around 95% occurring only once. The sample consisted of unsorted PBMCs, taken 5.3 years after starting antiretroviral therapy. These receptors were obtained from a man aged 45-65 years with HIV. Each CDR3 is given with its conserved first and last residue. Fields, in order: D gene, V gene, clone size, CDR3 length, J gene, CDR3 DNA, CDR3 protein. A D gene is named only where the DNA matches it firmly. Expanded clones are given a class, and other clones once, few, many or no size at all.

D: NA
V: TRBV5-6
size: NA
length: 11
J: TRBJ2-1
DNA: TGTGCCAGCAGCTTTTCCAATGAGCAGTTCTTC
CDR3: CASSFSNEQFF

D: NA
V: TRBV9
size: NA
length: 17
J: TRBJ2-7
DNA: TGTGCCAGCAGCGTAGATTCACAGGGTGACTTCTCCTACGAGCAGTACTTC
CDR3: CASSVDSQGDFSYEQYF

D: NA
V: TRBV6-1
size: NA
length: 14
J: TRBJ2-6
DNA: TGTGCCAGCAGTGTTGACTCTGGGGCCAACGTCCTGACTTTC
CDR3: CASSVDSGANVLTF

D: NA
V: TRBV4-3
size: NA
length: 15
J: TRBJ2-3
DNA: TGCGCCAGCAGCCAATTAGGTACTAGCACGGATACGCAGTATTTT
CDR3: CASSQLGTSTDTQYF

D: NA
V: TRBV5-1
size: NA
length: 14
J: TRBJ2-7
DNA: TGCGCCAGCAGCTTGGGACAGGTCCTCTACGAGCAGTACTTC
CDR3: CASSLGQVLYEQYF

D: NA
V: TRBV20-1
size: few
length: 11
J: TRBJ2-7
DNA: TGCAGTGCTAAACACACTGGGGAGCAGTACTTC
CDR3: CSAKHTGEQYF

D: TRBD1
V: TRBV10-3
size: NA
length: 15
J: TRBJ1-2
DNA: TGTGCCATCAGTGAGGGACAGGGAGGGCCATATGGCTACACCTTC
CDR3: CAISEGQGGPYGYTF

D: NA
V: TRBV5-6
size: NA
length: 12
J: TRBJ2-7
DNA: TGTGCCAGCAGCCCTCTTGGTCTCGAGCAGTACTTC
CDR3: CASSPLGLEQYF

D: NA
V: TRBV9
size: NA
length: 14
J: TRBJ2-7
DNA: TGTGCCAGCAGCGTCGCAAAGGAGACCTACGAGCAGTACTTC
CDR3: CASSVAKETYEQYF

D: TRBD2
V: TRBV6-5
size: NA
length: 16
J: TRBJ2-1
DNA: TGTGCCAGCAGTTACGGGACTAGCGGGGCCTACAATGAGCAGTTCTTC
CDR3: CASSYGTSGAYNEQFF

D: NA
V: TRBV9
size: NA
length: 16
J: TRBJ1-6
DNA: TGTGCCAGCAGCGCCTCGGGACGGGGCTATAATTCACCCCTCCACTTT
CDR3: CASSASGRGYNSPLHF

D: TRBD2
V: TRBV14
size: NA
length: 19
J: TRBJ2-1
DNA: TGTGCCAGCAGCCAAGTGGGGACTAGCGCTGCTTTGTCCTACAATGAGCAGTTCTTC
CDR3: CASSQVGTSAALSYNEQFF

D: NA
V: TRBV28
size: NA
length: 15
J: TRBJ2-2
DNA: TGTGCCAGCAGTTTTTCCAGGTTGAACACCGGGGAGCTGTTTTTT
CDR3: CASSFSRLNTGELFF

D: NA
V: TRBV7-6
size: NA
length: 12
J: TRBJ2-1
DNA: TGTGCCAGCAGCTTAAATAGGGATGAGCAGTTCTTC
CDR3: CASSLNRDEQFF

D: NA
V: TRBV29-1
size: NA
length: 9
J: TRBJ1-2
DNA: TGCAGCGTTGACGATGGCTACACCTTC
CDR3: CSVDDGYTF

D: TRBD1
V: TRBV5-5
size: NA
length: 15
J: TRBJ1-6
DNA: TGTGCCAGCAGGGACGGACAGGGGAAGATTTCACCCCTCCACTTT
CDR3: CASRDGQGKISPLHF

D: NA
V: TRBV7-9
size: NA
length: 14
J: TRBJ2-7
DNA: TGTGCCAGCAGCTTAGGGACAGTGCGGCGGGAGCAGTACTTC
CDR3: CASSLGTVRREQYF

D: TRBD1
V: TRBV4-3
size: NA
length: 15
J: TRBJ1-1
DNA: TGCGCCAGCAGCCAAGGGGAGGGGGCAGACACTGAAGCTTTCTTT
CDR3: CASSQGEGADTEAFF

D: TRBD1
V: TRBV27
size: NA
length: 14
J: TRBJ1-2
DNA: TGTGCCAGCGCCCCCCGGGACAGCGTCTATGGCTACACCTTC
CDR3: CASAPRDSVYGYTF

D: NA
V: TRBV19
size: once
length: 15
J: TRBJ1-5
DNA: TGTGCCAGTAGTATAGGGGTGACTAGCAATCAGCCCCAGCATTTT
CDR3: CASSIGVTSNQPQHF

D: NA
V: TRBV4-3
size: NA
length: 16
J: TRBJ2-3
DNA: TGCGCCAGCAGCCAAGTCCAGAAACAGAGCACAGATACGCAGTATTTT
CDR3: CASSQVQKQSTDTQYF

D: TRBD1
V: TRBV2
size: NA
length: 14
J: TRBJ1-1
DNA: TGTGCCAGCAGCCGAGGACAGGCCTCCGCTGAAGCTTTCTTT
CDR3: CASSRGQASAEAFF

D: NA
V: TRBV6-5
size: NA
length: 15
J: TRBJ1-4
DNA: TGTGCCAGCAGTTACTCTCAGGGTGCTAATGAAAAACTGTTTTTT
CDR3: CASSYSQGANEKLFF

D: NA
V: TRBV6-1
size: NA
length: 14
J: TRBJ1-1
DNA: TGTGCCAGCGGCCGTCCTTGGGGCGGGACTGAAGCTTTCTTT
CDR3: CASGRPWGGTEAFF

D: TRBD2
V: TRBV6-5
size: NA
length: 15
J: TRBJ2-3
DNA: TGTGCCAGCAGTGGGGATGCTAGCGGAACAGATACGCAGTATTTT
CDR3: CASSGDASGTDTQYF

D: NA
V: TRBV13
size: NA
length: 15
J: TRBJ2-3
DNA: TGTGCCAGCAGCTTAGTTGCGCTTCCCACAGATACGCAGTATTTT
CDR3: CASSLVALPTDTQYF

D: NA
V: TRBV6-1
size: NA
length: 14
J: TRBJ1-2
DNA: TGTGCCAGCAGTACGGTAACAGCCCTATATGGCTACACCTTC
CDR3: CASSTVTALYGYTF

D: NA
V: TRBV5-6
size: NA
length: 11
J: TRBJ1-6
DNA: TGTGCGGCAGCGTGGGATTCACCCCTCCACTTT
CDR3: CAAAWDSPLHF

D: TRBD1
V: TRBV29-1
size: once
length: 14
J: TRBJ2-2
DNA: TGCAGCGTTGGGGGGGACAGGGTGGCCGGGGAGCTGTTTTTT
CDR3: CSVGGDRVAGELFF

D: TRBD1
V: TRBV9
size: NA
length: 14
J: TRBJ2-1
DNA: TGTGCCAGCAACAAACAGGGGGCCGCCAATGAGCAGTTCTTC
CDR3: CASNKQGAANEQFF

D: NA
V: TRBV2
size: once
length: 13
J: TRBJ2-7
DNA: TGTGCCAGCAGTGAACGGGGTACCTACGAGCAGTACTTC
CDR3: CASSERGTYEQYF

D: TRBD1
V: TRBV19
size: once
length: 13
J: TRBJ2-3
DNA: TGTGCCTCGGGACAGGGGGCTTCGGATACGCAGTATTTT
CDR3: CASGQGASDTQYF

D: NA
V: TRBV6-1
size: NA
length: 14
J: TRBJ2-7
DNA: TGTGCCAGCAGAGATGCGACGGTCTCCTACGAGCAGTACTTC
CDR3: CASRDATVSYEQYF

D: NA
V: TRBV4-2
size: NA
length: 15
J: TRBJ2-2
DNA: TGTGCCAGCAGCCAAGAGCCGGGACAAGTCGGGGAGCTGTTTTTT
CDR3: CASSQEPGQVGELFF

D: NA
V: TRBV6-6
size: NA
length: 14
J: TRBJ2-2
DNA: TGTGCCAGCAGTTACTCGAAGACAACCGGGGAGCTGTTTTTT
CDR3: CASSYSKTTGELFF

D: NA
V: TRBV29-1
size: NA
length: 9
J: TRBJ2-5
DNA: TGCAGCGTTGGAGAGACCCAGTACTTC
CDR3: CSVGETQYF

D: NA
V: TRBV6-1
size: NA
length: 14
J: TRBJ1-3
DNA: TGTGCCGGGGGATGGGATGGCTCTGGAAACACCATATATTTT
CDR3: CAGGWDGSGNTIYF

D: NA
V: TRBV6-5
size: NA
length: 15
J: TRBJ1-2
DNA: TGTGCCAGCAGTTACTCGTGGACAGAAGTCTATGGCTACACCTTC
CDR3: CASSYSWTEVYGYTF

D: NA
V: TRBV6-1
size: NA
length: 14
J: TRBJ1-1
DNA: TGTGCCAGCAGTGAAGGGGGTCTGGGAACTGAAGCTTTCTTT
CDR3: CASSEGGLGTEAFF

D: NA
V: TRBV7-9
size: once
length: 12
J: TRBJ2-7
DNA: TGTGCCAGCAGCCTGGACACCTACGAGCAGTACTTC
CDR3: CASSLDTYEQYF

D: NA
V: TRBV2
size: NA
length: 11
J: TRBJ1-1
DNA: TGTGCCAGCAAGGAGAACACTGAAGCTTTCTTT
CDR3: CASKENTEAFF

D: NA
V: TRBV7-3
size: NA
length: 10
J: TRBJ1-1
DNA: TGTGCCAGCAGCTTAATTCGCGCTTTCTTT
CDR3: CASSLIRAFF

D: NA
V: TRBV5-5
size: NA
length: 14
J: TRBJ2-3
DNA: TGTGCCAGCAGCTTGGAGGGCTTAACAGATACGCAGTATTTT
CDR3: CASSLEGLTDTQYF

D: NA
V: TRBV4-1
size: NA
length: 15
J: TRBJ2-3
DNA: TGCGCCAGCAGCCAAATCGGCAGGTTTACAGATACGCAGTATTTT
CDR3: CASSQIGRFTDTQYF

D: NA
V: TRBV5-5
size: NA
length: 14
J: TRBJ2-3
DNA: TGTGCCAGCACCATTCGAAGGGGCACAGATACGCAGTATTTT
CDR3: CASTIRRGTDTQYF

D: TRBD2
V: TRBV11-3
size: NA
length: 19
J: TRBJ2-1
DNA: TGTGCCAGCAGCTTAAGGGGCGGTAGACTAGCGGGGGGGCACAATGAGCAGTTCTTC
CDR3: CASSLRGGRLAGGHNEQFF

D: TRBD1
V: TRBV6-1
size: NA
length: 14
J: TRBJ1-2
DNA: TGTGCCAGCAGTGAAAGGACAGGGGGCGGTGGCTACACCTTC
CDR3: CASSERTGGGGYTF

D: TRBD2
V: TRBV7-3
size: NA
length: 18
J: TRBJ2-3
DNA: TGTGCCAGCAGCTTACAGGGCTACCGCGGGGGATTCACAGATACGCAGTATTTT
CDR3: CASSLQGYRGGFTDTQYF

D: TRBD1
V: TRBV6-6
size: NA
length: 14
J: TRBJ1-4
DNA: TGTGCCAGCAGAGGAACAGGGGGTCGGGAAAAACTGTTTTTT
CDR3: CASRGTGGREKLFF

D: TRBD2
V: TRBV7-2
size: NA
length: 15
J: TRBJ2-3
DNA: TGTGCCAGCAGACTCGGACTAGCCCCCGGCGATACGCAGTATTTT
CDR3: CASRLGLAPGDTQYF

D: NA
V: TRBV11-2
size: NA
length: 14
J: TRBJ2-3
DNA: TGTGCCAGCAGCTTAGGCCGGGAGACCGATACGCAGTATTTT
CDR3: CASSLGRETDTQYF

D: TRBD1
V: TRBV19
size: NA
length: 15
J: TRBJ1-1
DNA: TGTGCCAGTAGGGGACAGGGGAGGACGAACACTGAAGCTTTCTTT
CDR3: CASRGQGRTNTEAFF